This T cell receptor beta chain was found in a study of shared clonotypes between healthy human individuals. The overall study: The cohort had a couple of women and a few men, ages 18 to 49.

Overall study results and limits: Although depth was large, rarefaction showed that sequencing of the sorted subsets was incomplete.

Regarding this clone: The antigen is unknown.

With 0 bases removed from V and 5 bases from J, the gap between germline ends came to 9 bases. The CDR3 consists of 14 residues. Germline values: CDR1 SGHNT, CDR2 YYREEE (reference sequence). Cells designated naive CD8 were CD45RO-negative and were positively selected for CCR7, with terminally differentiated effector memory CD45RA+ cells excluded. TCRdb's copy holds only in-frame clones and misses some; the assay was immunoSEQ multiplex PCR. Of 550,000 to 650,000 clones listed, roughly 96% are singletons. The sequenced sample was naive CD8+ T cells sorted from blood. The V and J genes are TRBV5-4 and TRBJ2-1; the D gene is possibly TRBD1 (6 bases). The TCR originated in a woman aged 25 to 39 in good health. The CDR3, as DNA: TGTGCCAGCAGCTTGGACACAGGGAACAATGAGCAGTTCTTC. It is translated as CASSLDTGNNEQFF.